This record looks at one TCR beta chain sequence and its context. Its target is not known. These data originate in a study of shared clonotypes between healthy human individuals. Study background: Used for every donor were three CD4 naive, three CD4 memory, two CD8 naive and one CD8 memory plate.

Produced via immunoSEQ multiplex PCR; TCRdb's table is partial and in-frame only. The table has more than 2,000,000 clones, just over 90% seen once. Points from the study as a whole: Clonotypes shared by all four donors outscored non-shared clonotypes in generation probability.

The specimen sequenced was naive CD4+ T cells sorted from blood. The sample's subset: CD45RA+ positively selected. The clonotype comes from a man aged 18 to 35 in good health.

DNA of the CDR3: TGCGCCAGCAGCCAAGAGGGACAGGTTGGGTACGAGCAGTACTTC. Its protein product is CASSQEGQVGYEQYF. J is TRBJ2-7 and V is TRBV4-3, with 8 bases identical to TRBD1. The CDR3 loop spans 15 amino acids. V lost 0 bases and J lost 4; bases outside the gene matches: 5. Germline CDR1 LGHNA, CDR2 YSLEER.